The rows below give T cell receptor beta chains drawn from one sample of a study of PD-1 blockade in classical Hodgkin lymphoma. Some clones are missing from TCRdb's copy, which holds only in-frame ones; the method was immunoSEQ multiplex PCR. The top ten clones hold 4.6% of a sample with about 9,700 clones, approximately 81% of them seen once. The input for sequencing was CD4+ T cells from blood, taken before the fourth cycle of nivolumab. The receptors come from a human donor with classical Hodgkin lymphoma. The CDR3 runs from the conserved cysteine through the conserved F or W. The order of the fields is J gene, D gene, V gene, clone size, CDR3 protein, CDR3 DNA. A D gene is named only where the DNA matches it firmly. Size tells how often a clone was seen (once, few, many) or the class of an expanded clone, and some rows leave it out.

j_call: TRBJ1-1
d_call: TRBD1
v_call: TRBV2
clone_size: .
cdr3_aa: CASRRQGSSTEAFF
cdr3_nt: TGTGCCAGCAGACGACAGGGTAGCTCCACTGAAGCTTTCTTT

j_call: TRBJ2-3
d_call: TRBD2
v_call: TRBV11-2
clone_size: .
cdr3_aa: CASSLRASGVWADTQYF
cdr3_nt: TGTGCCAGCAGCTTAAGGGCTAGCGGGGTATGGGCAGATACGCAGTATTTT

j_call: TRBJ2-5
d_call: .
v_call: TRBV9
clone_size: .
cdr3_aa: CASSPRTAQETQYF
cdr3_nt: TGTGCCAGCAGCCCCCGGACGGCCCAAGAGACCCAGTACTTC

j_call: TRBJ2-2
d_call: TRBD2
v_call: TRBV19
clone_size: .
cdr3_aa: CASRGPAGAGELFF
cdr3_nt: TGTGCCAGTAGAGGCCCAGCGGGGGCCGGGGAGCTGTTTTTT

j_call: TRBJ2-5
d_call: TRBD2
v_call: TRBV15
clone_size: few
cdr3_aa: CATKRGPGETQYF
cdr3_nt: TGTGCCACCAAGCGGGGCCCCGGGGAGACCCAGTACTTC

j_call: TRBJ2-1
d_call: TRBD2
v_call: TRBV11-2
clone_size: .
cdr3_aa: CASSAGAGARNEQFF
cdr3_nt: TGTGCCAGCAGCGCGGGAGCGGGGGCGCGAAATGAGCAGTTCTTC

j_call: TRBJ1-5
d_call: .
v_call: TRBV9
clone_size: .
cdr3_aa: CASSVGQGQPQHF
cdr3_nt: TGTGCCAGCAGCGTAGGGCAAGGTCAGCCCCAGCATTTT

j_call: TRBJ2-4
d_call: TRBD2
v_call: TRBV11-3
clone_size: .
cdr3_aa: CASSLGGGYGNIQYF
cdr3_nt: TGTGCCAGCAGCTTAGGCGGGGGGTATGGAAACATTCAGTACTTC

j_call: TRBJ1-2
d_call: .
v_call: TRBV7-2
clone_size: once
cdr3_aa: CASSLDYGYTF
cdr3_nt: TGTGCCAGCAGCTTAGATTATGGCTACACCTTC

j_call: TRBJ2-1
d_call: .
v_call: TRBV19
clone_size: once
cdr3_aa: CASSMRFWGDYNEQFF
cdr3_nt: TGTGCCAGTAGTATGAGGTTTTGGGGGGACTACAATGAGCAGTTCTTC

j_call: TRBJ2-5
d_call: TRBD1
v_call: TRBV18
clone_size: once
cdr3_aa: CASSRQGVRQKETQYF
cdr3_nt: TGTGCCAGCTCACGACAGGGGGTTAGGCAGAAAGAGACCCAGTACTTC

j_call: TRBJ1-2
d_call: .
v_call: TRBV19
clone_size: .
cdr3_aa: CASRDGPNYGYTF
cdr3_nt: TGTGCCAGCAGGGACGGGCCTAACTATGGCTACACCTTC

j_call: TRBJ2-7
d_call: .
v_call: TRBV14
clone_size: .
cdr3_aa: CASSQVGRREQYF
cdr3_nt: TGTGCCAGCAGCCAAGTCGGACGGAGGGAGCAGTACTTC

j_call: TRBJ2-3
d_call: .
v_call: TRBV7-2
clone_size: .
cdr3_aa: CASSFGGPDTQYF
cdr3_nt: TGTGCCAGCAGCTTCGGAGGGCCAGATACGCAGTATTTT

j_call: TRBJ2-6
d_call: .
v_call: TRBV29-1
clone_size: .
cdr3_aa: CSVPKTDSSGANVLTF
cdr3_nt: TGCAGCGTTCCAAAGACGGACTCCTCTGGGGCCAACGTCCTGACTTTC

j_call: TRBJ1-4
d_call: .
v_call: TRBV18
clone_size: once
cdr3_aa: CASSPSQGREKLFF
cdr3_nt: TGTGCCAGCTCACCAAGCCAGGGGAGGGAAAAACTGTTTTTT

j_call: TRBJ1-2
d_call: .
v_call: TRBV7-9
clone_size: .
cdr3_aa: CASSPDWMGGRYGYTF
cdr3_nt: TGTGCCAGCAGCCCAGATTGGATGGGGGGCCGGTATGGCTACACCTTC

j_call: TRBJ2-6
d_call: TRBD1
v_call: TRBV2
clone_size: .
cdr3_aa: CASSRRQGASGANVLTF
cdr3_nt: TGTGCCAGCAGTAGGAGACAGGGGGCGTCTGGGGCCAACGTCCTGACTTTC

j_call: TRBJ2-2
d_call: .
v_call: TRBV21-1
clone_size: .
cdr3_aa: CASSNCRRGELFF
cdr3_nt: TGTGCCAGCAGCAATTGTAGAAGAGGGGAGCTGTTTTTT

j_call: TRBJ1-1
d_call: .
v_call: TRBV2
clone_size: .
cdr3_aa: CASSIRENTEAFF
cdr3_nt: TGTGCCAGCTCCATAAGGGAGAACACTGAAGCTTTCTTT

j_call: TRBJ1-1
d_call: TRBD1
v_call: TRBV11-2
clone_size: .
cdr3_aa: CASSRDRERAFF
cdr3_nt: TGTGCCAGCAGCCGAGACAGGGAGCGAGCTTTCTTT

j_call: TRBJ2-7
d_call: .
v_call: TRBV7-9
clone_size: .
cdr3_aa: CASSMGPKEQYF
cdr3_nt: TGTGCCAGCAGCATGGGACCTAAAGAGCAGTACTTC

j_call: TRBJ2-1
d_call: .
v_call: TRBV27
clone_size: .
cdr3_aa: CASSFDPAYNEQFF
cdr3_nt: TGTGCCAGCAGTTTTGATCCGGCCTACAATGAGCAGTTCTTC

j_call: TRBJ1-6
d_call: .
v_call: TRBV5-1
clone_size: .
cdr3_aa: CASSSGTGAYNSPLHF
cdr3_nt: TGCGCCAGCAGCTCTGGGACCGGGGCCTATAATTCACCCCTCCACTTT

j_call: TRBJ1-4
d_call: TRBD1
v_call: TRBV5-1
clone_size: .
cdr3_aa: CASSRGTGGNEKLFF
cdr3_nt: TGCGCCAGCAGCCGCGGGACAGGGGGGAATGAAAAACTGTTTTTT

j_call: TRBJ1-4
d_call: .
v_call: TRBV30
clone_size: once
cdr3_aa: CAGGSEKLFF
cdr3_nt: TGTGCCGGAGGGAGCGAAAAACTGTTTTTT

j_call: TRBJ2-7
d_call: .
v_call: TRBV6-1
clone_size: .
cdr3_aa: CASSDLGVVRNEQYF
cdr3_nt: TGTGCCAGCAGTGATCTTGGGGTTGTGCGGAACGAGCAGTACTTC

j_call: TRBJ2-7
d_call: .
v_call: TRBV7-2
clone_size: .
cdr3_aa: CASSKLGVEQYF
cdr3_nt: TGTGCCAGCAGCAAGTTAGGGGTCGAGCAGTACTTC

j_call: TRBJ2-7
d_call: .
v_call: TRBV11-2
clone_size: .
cdr3_aa: CASSSTAGGYEQYF
cdr3_nt: TGTGCCAGCAGCTCGACAGCGGGCGGCTACGAGCAGTACTTC